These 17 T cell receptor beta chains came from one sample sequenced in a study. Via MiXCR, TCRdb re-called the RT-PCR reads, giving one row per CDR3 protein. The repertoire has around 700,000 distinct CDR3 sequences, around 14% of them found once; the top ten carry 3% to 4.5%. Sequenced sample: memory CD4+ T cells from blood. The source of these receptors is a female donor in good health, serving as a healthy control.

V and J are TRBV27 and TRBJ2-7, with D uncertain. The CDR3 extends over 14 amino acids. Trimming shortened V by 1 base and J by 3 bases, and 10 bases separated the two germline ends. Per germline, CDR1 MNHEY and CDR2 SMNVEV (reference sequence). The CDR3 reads CASSLYERNYEQYF. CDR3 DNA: TGTGCCAGCAGTTTATATGAGAGGAACTACGAGCAGTACTTC.

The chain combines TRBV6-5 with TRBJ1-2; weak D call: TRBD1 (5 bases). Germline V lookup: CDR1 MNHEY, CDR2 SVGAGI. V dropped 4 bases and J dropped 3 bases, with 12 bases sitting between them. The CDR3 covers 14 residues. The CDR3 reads CASSSAGGDYGYTF. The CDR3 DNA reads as TGTGCCAGCAGTTCCGCGGGGGGGGACTATGGCTACACCTTC.

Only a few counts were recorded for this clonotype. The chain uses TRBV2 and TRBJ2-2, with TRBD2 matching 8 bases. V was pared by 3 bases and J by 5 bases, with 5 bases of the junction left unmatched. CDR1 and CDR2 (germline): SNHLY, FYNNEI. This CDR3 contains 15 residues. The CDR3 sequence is CASSESSGITGELFF. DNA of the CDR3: TGTGCCAGCAGTGAGAGTAGCGGGATAACCGGGGAGCTGTTTTTT.

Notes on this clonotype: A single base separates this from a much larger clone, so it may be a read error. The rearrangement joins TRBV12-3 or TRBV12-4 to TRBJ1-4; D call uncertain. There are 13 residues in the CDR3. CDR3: CDSSPPGVSTLFF. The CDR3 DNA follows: TGTGACAGCAGTCCCCCCGGGGTTTCGACACTGTTTTTT.

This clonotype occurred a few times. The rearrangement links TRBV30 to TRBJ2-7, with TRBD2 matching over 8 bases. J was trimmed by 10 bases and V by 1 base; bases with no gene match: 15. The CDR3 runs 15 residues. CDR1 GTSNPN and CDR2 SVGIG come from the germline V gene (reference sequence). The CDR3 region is CAWSAGTSGVGIQYF. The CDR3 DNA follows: TGTGCCTGGAGTGCCGGGACTAGTGGGGTTGGAATTCAGTACTTC.

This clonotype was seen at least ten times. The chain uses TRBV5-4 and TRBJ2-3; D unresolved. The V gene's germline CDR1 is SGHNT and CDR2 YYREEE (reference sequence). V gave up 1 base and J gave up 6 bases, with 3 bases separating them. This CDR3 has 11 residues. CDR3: CASSLWDTQYF. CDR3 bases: TGTGCCAGCAGCTTGTGGGATACGCAGTATTTT.

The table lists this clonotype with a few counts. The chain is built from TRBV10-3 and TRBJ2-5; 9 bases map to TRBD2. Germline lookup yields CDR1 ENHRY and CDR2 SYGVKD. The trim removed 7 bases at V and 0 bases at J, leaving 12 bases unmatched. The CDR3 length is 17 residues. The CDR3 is CAINSASGVGNQETQYF. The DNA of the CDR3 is TGTGCCATCAACTCCGCTAGCGGGGTGGGGAACCAAGAGACCCAGTACTTC.

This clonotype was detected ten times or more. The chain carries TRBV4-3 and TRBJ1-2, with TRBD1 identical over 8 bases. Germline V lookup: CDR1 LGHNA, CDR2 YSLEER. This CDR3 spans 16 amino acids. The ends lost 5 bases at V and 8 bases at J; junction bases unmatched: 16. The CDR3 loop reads CASSVEQGQGLGGYTF. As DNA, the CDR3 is TGCGCCAGCAGCGTGGAACAAGGACAGGGCCTCGGCGGCTACACCTTC.

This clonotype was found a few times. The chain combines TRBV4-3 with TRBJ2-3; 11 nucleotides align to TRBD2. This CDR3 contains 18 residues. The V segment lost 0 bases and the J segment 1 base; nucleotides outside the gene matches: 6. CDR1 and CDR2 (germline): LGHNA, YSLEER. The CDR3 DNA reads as TGCGCCAGCAGCCAAGAAACTAGCGGGAGTGCCGGCACAGATACGCAGTATTTT. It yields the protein CASSQETSGSAGTDTQYF.

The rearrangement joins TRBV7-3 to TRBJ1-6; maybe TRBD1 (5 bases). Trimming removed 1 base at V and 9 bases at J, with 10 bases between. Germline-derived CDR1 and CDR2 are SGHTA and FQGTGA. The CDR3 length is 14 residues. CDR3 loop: CASSLRQIGSPLHF. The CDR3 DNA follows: TGTGCCAGCAGCTTAAGACAGATTGGTTCACCCCTCCACTTT.

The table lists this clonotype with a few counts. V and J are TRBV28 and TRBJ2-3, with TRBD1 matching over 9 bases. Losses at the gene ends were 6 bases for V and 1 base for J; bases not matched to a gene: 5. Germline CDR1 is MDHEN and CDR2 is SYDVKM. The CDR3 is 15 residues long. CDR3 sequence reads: CASRVQGAGTDTQYF. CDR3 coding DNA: TGTGCCAGCAGGGTACAGGGGGCCGGCACAGATACGCAGTATTTT. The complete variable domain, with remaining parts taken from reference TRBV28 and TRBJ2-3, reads DVKVTQSSRYLVKRTGEKVFLECVQDMDHENMFWYRQDPGLGLRLIYFSYDVKMKEKGDIPEGYSVSREKKERFSLILESASTNQTSMYLCASRVQGAGTDTQYFGPGTRLTVL.

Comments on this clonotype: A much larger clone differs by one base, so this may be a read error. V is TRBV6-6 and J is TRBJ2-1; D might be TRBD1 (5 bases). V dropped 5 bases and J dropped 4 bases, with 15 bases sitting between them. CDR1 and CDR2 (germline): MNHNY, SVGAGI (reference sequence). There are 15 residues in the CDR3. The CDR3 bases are TGTGCCAGCAGTCTACAGGTTGGTCCTTACAATGAGCAGTTCTTC. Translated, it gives CASSLQVGPYNEQFF.

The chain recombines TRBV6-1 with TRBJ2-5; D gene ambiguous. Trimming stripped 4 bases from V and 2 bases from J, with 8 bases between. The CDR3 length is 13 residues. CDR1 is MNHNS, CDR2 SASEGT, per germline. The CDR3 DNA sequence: TGTGCCAGCAGTGGACGGCCTCAAGAGACCCAGTACTTC. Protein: CASSGRPQETQYF.

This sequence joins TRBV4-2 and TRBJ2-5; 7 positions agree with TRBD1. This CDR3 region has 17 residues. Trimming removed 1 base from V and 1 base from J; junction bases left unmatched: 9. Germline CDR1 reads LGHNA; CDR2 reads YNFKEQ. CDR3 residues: CASSQGNRDRAQETQYF. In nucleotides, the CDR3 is TGTGCCAGCAGCCAAGGGAATCGAGACAGGGCCCAAGAGACCCAGTACTTC.

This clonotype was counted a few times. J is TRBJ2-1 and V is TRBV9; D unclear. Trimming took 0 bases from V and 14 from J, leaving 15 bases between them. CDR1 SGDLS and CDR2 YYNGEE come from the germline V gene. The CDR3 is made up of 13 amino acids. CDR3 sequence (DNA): TGTGCCAGCAGCGTAGAACTATCCGGTAACGAGTTCTTC. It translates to CASSVELSGNEFF.

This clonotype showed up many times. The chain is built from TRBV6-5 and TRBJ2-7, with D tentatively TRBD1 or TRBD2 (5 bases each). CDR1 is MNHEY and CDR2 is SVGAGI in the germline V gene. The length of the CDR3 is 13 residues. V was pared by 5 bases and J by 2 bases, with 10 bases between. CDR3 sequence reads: CASSGTSPYEQYF. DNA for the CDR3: TGTGCCAGCAGTGGGACGTCCCCCTACGAGCAGTACTTC.

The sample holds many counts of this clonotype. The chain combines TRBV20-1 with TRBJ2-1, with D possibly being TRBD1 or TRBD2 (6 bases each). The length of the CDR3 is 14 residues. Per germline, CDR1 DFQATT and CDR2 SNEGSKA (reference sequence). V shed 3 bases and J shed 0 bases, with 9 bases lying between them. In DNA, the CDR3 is TGCAGTGCTAGTCGGGGGCTCTCCTACAATGAGCAGTTCTTC. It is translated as CSASRGLSYNEQFF.